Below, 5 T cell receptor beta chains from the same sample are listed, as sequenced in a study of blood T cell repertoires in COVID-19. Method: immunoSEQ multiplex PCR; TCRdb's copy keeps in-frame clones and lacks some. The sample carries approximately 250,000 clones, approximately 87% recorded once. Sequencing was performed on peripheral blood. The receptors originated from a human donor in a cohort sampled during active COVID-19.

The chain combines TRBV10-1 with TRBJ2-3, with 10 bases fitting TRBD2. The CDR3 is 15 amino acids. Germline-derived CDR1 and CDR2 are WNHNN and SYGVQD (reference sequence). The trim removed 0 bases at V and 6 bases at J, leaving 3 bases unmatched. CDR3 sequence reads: CASSESSGGVDTQYF. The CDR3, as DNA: TGCGCCAGCAGTGAGTCCAGCGGGGGGGTTGATACGCAGTATTTT.

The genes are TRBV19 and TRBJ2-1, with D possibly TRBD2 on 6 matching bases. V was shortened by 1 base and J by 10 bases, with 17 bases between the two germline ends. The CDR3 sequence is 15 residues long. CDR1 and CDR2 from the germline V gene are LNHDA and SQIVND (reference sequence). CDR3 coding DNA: TGTGCCAGTAGTATAGGCGGGGCCGGAATAGGGGAGCAGTTCTTC. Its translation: CASSIGGAGIGEQFF.

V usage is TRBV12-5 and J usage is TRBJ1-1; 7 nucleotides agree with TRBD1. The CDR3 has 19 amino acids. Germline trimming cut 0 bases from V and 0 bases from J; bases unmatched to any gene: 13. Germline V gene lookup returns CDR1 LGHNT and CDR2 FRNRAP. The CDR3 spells CASGLVSWTGEKLNTEAFF. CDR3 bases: TGTGCTAGTGGTTTGGTAAGCTGGACAGGAGAAAAGTTGAACACTGAAGCTTTCTTT.

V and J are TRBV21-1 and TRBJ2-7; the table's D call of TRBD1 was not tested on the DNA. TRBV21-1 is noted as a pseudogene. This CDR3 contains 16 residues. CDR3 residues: CAGVPGAGNGKYEQYF. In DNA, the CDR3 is TGTGCCGGCGTCCCAGGGGCGGGTAATGGTAAGTACGAGCAGTACTTC.

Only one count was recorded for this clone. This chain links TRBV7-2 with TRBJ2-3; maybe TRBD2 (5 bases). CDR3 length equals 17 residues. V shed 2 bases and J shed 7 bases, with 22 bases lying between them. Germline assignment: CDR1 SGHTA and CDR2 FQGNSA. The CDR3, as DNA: TGTGCCAGCAGCTTAAAGGTGGGCGGGTTAGAGGTGTATACGCAGTATTTT. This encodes CASSLKVGGLEVYTQYF.